The table lists the clone carrying this T cell receptor beta chain with many counts. The data originate from a study of T cells in Graves' hyperthyroidism and ophthalmopathy. Researchers took RNA transcripts and amplified the TCR beta CDR3 regions from them. Carried out on the TCR CDR3, a first-round RT-PCR used the HTBI primer set. Using its own MiXCR run on the multiplex PCR reads, TCRdb lists one record per CDR3 protein. The sample shows about 560,000 distinct CDR3 sequences, about 15% of them seen only once. Participants, patients aged 18 to 65, had newly diagnosed hyperthyroidism with a duration under 2 months. Germline V gene sequence: CDR1 SGHNT, CDR2 YENEEA. This CDR3 is built from 15 residues. V lost 4 bases, J lost 2 bases, and 6 bases stayed unmatched.

The chain couples TRBV11-3 to TRBJ2-5; 8 nucleotides match TRBD1. The source material was blood. This TCR came from a middle-aged woman with Graves' hyperthyroidism. CDR3 protein: CASSSAGTGQETQYF. CDR3 sequence (DNA): TGTGCCAGCAGCTCAGCCGGGACAGGTCAAGAGACCCAGTACTTC.